This TCR beta chain came from a study of vaccination and CD4 T cells after COVID-19. Study information: For post-vaccine samples, collection took place a median about 72 days after dose two, ranging from 14 to 241.

Overall study findings and caveats: Convalescent patients saw a median around 86% of their reactive clones show up only after vaccination.

The treatment is: approximately 9-day PBMC culture with coronavirus spike peptide pools or control peptides (ViraFEST assay). For this clonotype: What it binds is not known.

This CDR3 spans 16 amino acids. Germline V gives CDR1 SGHVS, CDR2 FQNEAQ. V dropped 1 base and J dropped 2 bases, with 13 bases sitting between them. Sequencing of DNA taken from cultured CD4+ T cells relied on the Oncomine TCR Beta short-read assay. TCRdb re-called the PCR reads with MiXCR, one entry per CDR3 protein. The table has nearly 15,000 distinct CDR3 sequences, just under 80% seen once; the top ten hold around 9.5%. The rearrangement joins TRBV7-8 to TRBJ2-3, with D possibly being TRBD2 (6 bases). This specimen was CD4+ T cells from blood, cultured in vitro, taken after SARS-CoV-2 vaccination. This clonotype originated in a human donor who received a COVID-19 vaccine. CDR3 sequence: CASSLVSGHHTDTQYF. Written as DNA, the CDR3 is TGTGCCAGCAGCTTAGTTAGCGGACACCACACAGATACGCAGTATTTT.